These 20 T cell receptor beta chains originate from one sample sequenced in a study of blood T cell repertoires in COVID-19. Sequencing was performed with immunoSEQ multiplex PCR; in TCRdb, only in-frame clones are kept and a portion is missing. The sample carries over 110,000 clones, approximately 88% recorded once. The sequenced sample consisted of peripheral blood. The receptors were sampled from a human donor in a cohort sampled during active COVID-19.

The J gene is TRBJ2-1, the V gene TRBV15, with 12 bases lining up with TRBD2. Germline loops: CDR1 LNHNV, CDR2 YYDKDF (reference sequence). The length of the CDR3 is 15 residues. V trimming: 5 bases; J trimming: 8 bases; junction bases outside the gene matches: 7. CDR3 in amino acids: CATSSASGGADEQFF. The CDR3 DNA reads TGTGCCACCAGCTCCGCTAGCGGGGGGGCAGATGAGCAGTTCTTC.

The gene calls are TRBV18 and TRBJ1-2; D is undetermined. V lost 3 bases, J lost 6 bases, and 11 bases lay in between. This CDR3 has 13 amino acids. Germline values: CDR1 KGHSH, CDR2 LQKENI. CDR3 DNA: TGTGCCAGCTCACCCACAGTAGTAAATGGCTACACCTTC. Translation: CASSPTVVNGYTF.

The chain combines TRBV19 with TRBJ2-2, with D unclear. Germline CDR1 and CDR2: LNHDA and SQIVND (reference sequence). The CDR3 contains 12 residues. Trimming cost V 4 bases and J 5 bases, with 5 bases left between them. The CDR3 coding sequence is TGTGCCAGTAGTACCAAAACCGGGGAGCTGTTTTTT. It specifies CASSTKTGELFF. Variable domain in full (rest from reference TRBV19 and TRBJ2-2): DGGITQSPKYLFRKEGQNVTLSCEQNLNHDAMYWYRQDPGQGLRLIYYSQIVNDFQKGDIAEGYSVSREKKESFPLTVTSAQKNPTAFYLCASSTKTGELFFGEGSRLTVL.

The V call is TRBV4-3, the J call TRBJ1-2, with a possible D match to TRBD1 (5 bases). Trimming took off 1 base at V and 2 bases at J, with 8 bases between the two ends. The length of the CDR3 is 14 residues. Germline CDR1 reads LGHNA; CDR2 reads YSLEER. CDR3 DNA sequence: TGCGCCAGCAGCCAAGCGACAGAAAACTATGGCTACACCTTC. Translated: CASSQATENYGYTF.

V gene TRBV7-8 combines with J gene TRBJ2-2, with 9 bases fitting TRBD2. The germline V gene has CDR1 SGHVS and CDR2 FQNEAQ. The V and J ends lost 5 bases and 1 base, in that order; junction bases with no gene match: 2. The length of the CDR3 is 15 residues. The CDR3, as DNA: TGTGCCAGCAGCCCGCGGGGGGGGAACACCGGGGAGCTGTTTTTT. Translated, it gives CASSPRGGNTGELFF.

This clone is a singleton in its sample. The rearrangement joins TRBV6-6 to TRBJ1-6; perhaps TRBD1 as D (6 bases). CDR3 length equals 14 residues. CDR1 and CDR2 from the germline V gene are MNHNY and SVGAGI (reference sequence). Between the trimmed V and J ends, which lost 5 bases and 8 bases, there was a span of 13 bases. In DNA form, the CDR3 reads TGTGCCAGCAGTAACAGGGAACCGTATTCACCCCTCCACTTT. Amino acid sequence: CASSNREPYSPLHF.

The chain links TRBV7-3 to TRBJ2-7; TRBD2 agrees at 8 bases. J was trimmed by 3 bases and V by 1 base; bases with no gene match: 2. The CDR3 loop spans 14 amino acids. CDR1 and CDR2 from the germline V gene are SGHTA and FQGTGA. CDR3 in DNA: TGTGCCAGCAGCTTAAGTGGGACTAGCTACGAGCAGTACTTC. Translation gives CASSLSGTSYEQYF.

V gene TRBV4-3 combines with J gene TRBJ2-1; 7 positions match TRBD1. CDR1 and CDR2 from the germline V gene are LGHNA and YSLEER. The ends lost 6 bases at V and 2 bases at J; junction bases unmatched: 7. The CDR3 is 15 residues long. The CDR3 is CASSRQGNPYNEQFF. The DNA of the CDR3 is TGCGCCAGCAGTCGACAGGGAAACCCCTACAATGAGCAGTTCTTC.

This clone has only one observation. The V gene is TRBV9, the J gene TRBJ2-3; 11 bases fit TRBD2. This CDR3 comprises 16 residues. V was clipped by 2 bases and J by 3 bases; unmatched bases: 5. The germline gives CDR1 SGDLS, CDR2 YYNGEE. Here the CDR3 DNA reads TGTGCCAGCAGCGTCCTACTAGCGGGGGAGACAGATACGCAGTATTTT. Protein product: CASSVLLAGETDTQYF.

This chain connects TRBV4-1 to TRBJ2-3, with 9 bases identical to TRBD2. Germline assignment: CDR1 MGHRA and CDR2 YSYEKL. The V and J ends lost 5 bases and 3 bases, in that order; junction bases with no gene match: 6. The CDR3 sequence is 15 residues long. The CDR3 DNA sequence: TGCGCCAGCAGCTACGCGGGGGGGGGAACAGATACGCAGTATTTT. It specifies CASSYAGGGTDTQYF.

V is TRBV27 and J is TRBJ1-1; 7 bases map to TRBD1. Germline loops: CDR1 MNHEY, CDR2 SMNVEV (reference sequence). The junction had 10 bases not matched to a gene; V was cut back by 5 bases and J by 1 base. CDR3 length: 16 residues. CDR3 loop: CASSPSTGLGNTEAFF. The DNA for the CDR3 is TGTGCCAGCAGTCCTTCGACAGGGTTGGGGAACACTGAAGCTTTCTTT.

This chain links TRBV7-3 with TRBJ1-1; D not certain. V lost 1 base and J 1 base, leaving 4 bases between the germline ends. CDR1 is SGHTA, CDR2 FQGTGA, per germline. The CDR3 contains 13 residues. The CDR3 sequence: CASSLNSNTEAFF. Written as DNA, the CDR3 is TGTGCCAGCAGCTTAAACTCGAACACTGAAGCTTTCTTT.

CDR3 in amino acids: CASSFAEANTGELFF. The CDR3 DNA is TGCGCCAGCAGCTTTGCAGAAGCGAACACCGGGGAGCTGTTTTTT. The chain carries TRBV5-1 and TRBJ2-2; D uncertain. The V gene's germline CDR1 is SGHRS and CDR2 YFSETQ. The V gene lost 2 bases and the J gene lost 0 bases, with 8 bases spanning the gap. This CDR3 is built from 15 residues.

The CDR3 bases are TGTGCCAGCAGCCAGGGACTAGCGAGCTACGAGCAGTACTTC. It is translated as CASSQGLASYEQYF. This rearrangement joins TRBV13 to TRBJ2-7; TRBD2 matches at 10 bases. This CDR3 contains 14 residues. CDR1 and CDR2 from the germline V gene are PRHDT and FYEKMQ (reference sequence). The junction had 4 bases not matched to a gene; V was cut back by 5 bases and J by 3 bases.

This chain links TRBV19 with TRBJ2-5; TRBD2 matches 7 bases. The CDR3 runs to 15 residues. Looked up from germline, CDR1 is LNHDA and CDR2 is SQIVND (reference sequence). Trimming removed 4 bases from V and 5 bases from J; junction bases left unmatched: 10. CDR3 nucleotide sequence: TGTGCCAGTAGTAGCGGAGCGGGGTCGAGGGAGACCCAGTACTTC. It yields the protein CASSSGAGSRETQYF.

This chain joins TRBV14 and TRBJ2-7; 11 nucleotides align to TRBD2. The length of the CDR3 is 13 residues. Germline V gene lookup returns CDR1 SGHDN and CDR2 FVKESK. Trimming cost V 5 bases and J 7 bases; bases outside gene matches: 4. For the CDR3, the DNA is TGTGCCAGCAGCGTAGCGGGGGGGCAAGAGCAGTACTTC. It encodes CASSVAGGQEQYF.

The chain recombines TRBV2 with TRBJ2-7; 9 bases map to TRBD2. V gave up 4 bases and J gave up 0 bases; unmatched junction bases: 7. Germline CDR1 reads SNHLY; CDR2 reads FYNNEI. CDR3 size: 16 residues. CDR3 sequence: CASSVQRGAPSYEQYF. CDR3 nucleotide sequence: TGTGCCAGCAGTGTCCAGCGGGGGGCCCCCTCCTACGAGCAGTACTTC.

The chain is built from TRBV5-1 and TRBJ2-2; no definite D call. Trimming stripped 4 bases from V and 1 base from J, with 8 bases between. CDR3 size: 14 residues. The germline V gene has CDR1 SGHRS and CDR2 YFSETQ. The CDR3 coding sequence is TGCGCCAGCAGCGTCGGGTGGAACACCGGGGAGCTGTTTTTT. Its translation is CASSVGWNTGELFF. The variable domain in full, completed from reference TRBV5-1 and TRBJ2-2, reads KAGVTQTPRYLIKTRGQQVTLSCSPISGHRSVSWYQQTPGQGLQFLFEYFSETQRNKGNFPGRFSGRQFSNSRSEMNVSTLELGDSALYLCASSVGWNTGELFFGEGSRLTVL.

The genes are TRBV19 and TRBJ2-3; 7 nucleotides align to TRBD2. Trimming at V came to 5 bases and at J to 3 bases, leaving 5 bases not matched to a gene. CDR1 is LNHDA, CDR2 SQIVND, per germline (reference sequence). The CDR3 totals 14 residues. The CDR3 is CASSQSGATDTQYF. CDR3 in DNA: TGTGCCAGTAGTCAGAGCGGGGCAACAGATACGCAGTATTTT.

V is TRBV7-9 and J is TRBJ2-3, with TRBD2 identical over 8 bases. The CDR3 has 15 residues. Germline V gives CDR1 SEHNR, CDR2 FQNEAQ (reference sequence). Trimming at V came to 5 bases and at J to 1 base, leaving 5 bases not matched to a gene. The CDR3 region is CASSQSGGRTDTQYF. In DNA form, the CDR3 reads TGTGCCAGCAGCCAGAGCGGGGGCCGCACAGATACGCAGTATTTT.